A selection of T cell receptor beta chains follows, all from one sample in a study of Ad26.COV2.S vaccination and SARS-CoV-2 variants. The repertoire was sequenced with immunoSEQ multiplex PCR; TCRdb's copy has only in-frame clones and lacks some. The sample has about 420,000 clones, roughly 90% seen once. The sequencing used peripheral blood, collected in a trial of Ad26.COV2.S vaccine versus placebo. Receptors originate from a person between 18 and 65 years old who received the Ad26.COV2.S COVID-19 vaccine or a placebo. Each CDR3 is given with its conserved first and last residue.

V,J,CDR3
TRBV6-2/TRBV6-3,TRBJ1-2,CASSTTISGYTF
TRBV6-2/TRBV6-3,TRBJ2-7,CASSYPTGGTWHGGYEQYF
TRBV2,TRBJ2-3,CASSETLSTDTQYF
TRBV27,TRBJ1-2,CASSSTAQRLFGDYGYTF
TRBV19,TRBJ2-2,CASLDGNTGELFF
TRBV7-9,TRBJ1-3,CASSLVVTGNTIYF
TRBV3-1/TRBV3-2,TRBJ1-4,CASSSRRGAKNEKLFF
TRBV10-2,TRBJ1-1,CASSVAGALNTEAFF
TRBV6-2/TRBV6-3,TRBJ1-1,CASSYTQGATEAFF
TRBV4-2,TRBJ2-5,CASSLRQGVGETQYF
TRBV5-5,TRBJ1-1,CASSSKVGVTEAFF
TRBV5-1,TRBJ2-7,CASSLGGTLTYEQYF
TRBV6-6,TRBJ1-6,CASSSPGNSPLHF
TRBV7-8,TRBJ2-7,CASSTRDKFSYEQYF
TRBV15,TRBJ1-3,CATSRDEVAGNTIYF
TRBV7-8,TRBJ1-2,CASSFRQGANYGYTF
TRBV5-4,TRBJ1-5,CASSSGGGNQPQHF
TRBV9,TRBJ2-2,CASSVDGLLGGGELFF
TRBV7-9,TRBJ1-1,CASSWDGTEAFF
TRBV7-2,TRBJ2-5,CASSLAGSETQYF
TRBV24-1,TRBJ2-1,CATSDQMGLAGGNEQFF
TRBV28,TRBJ2-3,CASRHDRVLDTQYF
TRBV27,TRBJ1-5,CASSLGLPSNQPQHF
TRBV6-6,TRBJ1-5,CASSYERTGGNQPQHF
TRBV29-1,TRBJ2-3,CSVEGARTDTQYF
TRBV11-2,TRBJ2-3,CASSPSVGTQYF
TRBV2,TRBJ2-3,CASTRGDTQYF
TRBV27,TRBJ2-7,CASSYDRYYEQYF
TRBV30,TRBJ1-6,CAWSVGSSYNSPLHF
TRBV21-1,TRBJ2-2,CASSKRGWAGELFF
TRBV30,TRBJ1-4,CAWCRAANEKLFF
TRBV7-8,TRBJ2-2,CASSLNTPGVTGELFF
TRBV5-4,TRBJ2-5,CASSLLLAGVGETQYF
TRBV4-2,TRBJ2-3,CASSHPGLECTDTQYF
TRBV6-1,TRBJ1-6,CASSEAAGGDSYNSPLHF
TRBV1,TRBJ1-2,CTSSQGLGPYGYTF
TRBV3-1/TRBV3-2,TRBJ1-1,CASSQVNPRGVAFF
TRBV6-5,TRBJ2-5,CASSLTGGVMETQYF
TRBV11-3,TRBJ2-1,CASSFRMSSYNEQFF
TRBV10-3,TRBJ2-6,CAIGSGDLSGANVLTF
TRBV5-8,TRBJ2-1,CASSLARRSWAFF
TRBV28,TRBJ1-2,CASSQPTGAFYGYTF
TRBV7-2,TRBJ2-6,CASIDGAGANVLTF
TRBV5-1,TRBJ2-3,CASSLLAGRFTDTQYF
TRBV28,TRBJ1-3,CASSFRRGLSSGNTIYF
TRBV6-5,TRBJ1-5,CASSAWELDQPQHF
TRBV18,TRBJ2-1,CASSPVGGRNEQFF
TRBV6-2/TRBV6-3,TRBJ2-5,CASSPNRLAGGETQYF
TRBV11-2,TRBJ2-7,CASSAQTGSYEQYF
TRBV9,TRBJ1-4,CASRAPGGDEKLFF
TRBV6-2/TRBV6-3,TRBJ1-2,CASSYVTESGYTF